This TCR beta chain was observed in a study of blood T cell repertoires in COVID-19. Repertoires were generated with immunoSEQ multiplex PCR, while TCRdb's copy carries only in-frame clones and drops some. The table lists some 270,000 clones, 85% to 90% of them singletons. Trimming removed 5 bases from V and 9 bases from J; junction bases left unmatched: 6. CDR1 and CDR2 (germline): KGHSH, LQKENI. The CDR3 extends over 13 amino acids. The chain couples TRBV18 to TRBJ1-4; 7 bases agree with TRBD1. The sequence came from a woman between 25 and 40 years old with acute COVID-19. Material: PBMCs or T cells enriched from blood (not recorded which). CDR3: CASSDRERQKLFF. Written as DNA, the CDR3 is TGTGCCAGCTCAGACAGGGAACGACAAAAACTGTTTTTT.